This T cell receptor beta chain stems from a study of cytomegalovirus exposure and HLA in healthy donors. Study summary: Early released data comprised 80 million to 90 million unique TCRs from HLA-typed donors. Study-level findings and limits: Solely CMV serostatus was available to characterize immune exposure.

The CDR3 consists of 14 residues. Looked up from germline, CDR1 is MDHEN and CDR2 is SYDVKM. V was shortened by 4 bases and J by 1 base, with 10 bases between the two germline ends. PCR involved 60 Vbeta and 13 Jbeta primers. Clones were sequenced by immunoSEQ multiplex PCR, and TCRdb holds only the in-frame ones, with some missing. The sample holds fewer than 250,000 clones, 60% to 80% seen once. Comment on this clone: What it recognizes is unknown.

The chain employs TRBV28 and TRBJ1-1; weak D call: TRBD1 (6 bases). What was sequenced was PBMCs. The sequence was collected from a young woman in good health and CMV-seronegative. The DNA for the CDR3 is TGTGCCAGCAGTTCAGGGGCGGGGAACACTGAAGCTTTCTTT. Residues: CASSSGAGNTEAFF. Filled out from reference TRBV28 and TRBJ1-1, the complete variable domain reads DVKVTQSSRYLVKRTGEKVFLECVQDMDHENMFWYRQDPGLGLRLIYFSYDVKMKEKGDIPEGYSVSREKKERFSLILESASTNQTSMYLCASSSGAGNTEAFFGQGTRLTVV.